This TCR beta chain was obtained from a study of vaccination and CD4 T cells after COVID-19. Across the study: Post-COVID sampling occurred a median approximately 91 days after diagnosis (range 35 to 161).

Sample treatment: roughly nine-day PBMC culture with coronavirus spike peptide pools or control peptides (ViraFEST assay). Days 3 and 7 saw half the medium replaced with fresh IL-2 medium. The study sequenced cultured CD4+ T cell DNA using the Oncomine TCR Beta short-read assay. TCRdb reanalysed the PCR reads using MiXCR and keeps one entry per CDR3 protein. The table records around 5,200 distinct CDR3 sequences, 40% of them present only once. This CDR3 comprises 14 residues. The germline V gene encodes CDR1 SGHAT and CDR2 FQNNGV. Trimming removed 7 bases at V and 1 base at J, with 10 bases between. With respect to this clonotype: Its antigen is unknown.

Sequencing was done on a sample of CD4+ T cells from blood, cultured in vitro. The clonotype comes from a human donor who had recovered from COVID-19. V and J are TRBV11-2 and TRBJ2-2, with D tentatively TRBD1 or TRBD2 (5 bases each). CDR3 sequence: CASTRGVNTGELFF. CDR3 bases: TGTGCCAGCACCCGAGGGGTGAACACCGGGGAGCTGTTTTTT. Together with reference TRBV11-2 and TRBJ2-2, the CDR3 gives the full variable domain: EAGVAQSPRYKIIEKRQSVAFWCNPISGHATLYWYQQILGQGPKLLIQFQNNGVVDDSQLPKDRFSAERLKGVDSTLKIQPAKLEDSAVYLCASTRGVNTGELFFGEGSRLTVL.